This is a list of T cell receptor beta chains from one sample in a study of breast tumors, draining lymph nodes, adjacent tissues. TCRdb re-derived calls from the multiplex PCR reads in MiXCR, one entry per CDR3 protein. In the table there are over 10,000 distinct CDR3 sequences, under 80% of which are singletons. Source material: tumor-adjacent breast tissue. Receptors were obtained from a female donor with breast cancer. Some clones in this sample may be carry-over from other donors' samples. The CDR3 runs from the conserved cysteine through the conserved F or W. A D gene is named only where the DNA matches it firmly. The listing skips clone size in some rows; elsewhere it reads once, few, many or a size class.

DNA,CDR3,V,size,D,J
TGTGCCAGCGTAAGTGTTCGCTCCTACAATGAGCAGTTCTTC,CASVSVRSYNEQFF,TRBV7-2,NA,NA,TRBJ2-1
TGTGCCACCAGGGACGGGACAGGGATGGGCAATGAGCAGTTCTTC,CATRDGTGMGNEQFF,TRBV24-1,NA,TRBD1,TRBJ2-1
TGTGCCAGCAGCTTATCTGGGATCGGGTACGAGCAGTACTTC,CASSLSGIGYEQYF,TRBV7-3,NA,NA,TRBJ2-7
TGTGCCAGCAGGGGACTAGCGGGAGGAGGCGAGCAGTACTTC,CASRGLAGGGEQYF,TRBV6-2/TRBV6-3,NA,TRBD2,TRBJ2-7
TGTGCCAGCAGCCCGTCTGGAGTTGGCACAGATACGCAGTATTTT,CASSPSGVGTDTQYF,TRBV3-1,NA,NA,TRBJ2-3
TGTGCCAGTAGTCCCCGGGGGACGGAGACCCAGTACTTC,CASSPRGTETQYF,TRBV19,NA,NA,TRBJ2-5
TGTGCCAGCAGCTTAGTAGGGGGGCAGGAGCAGTTCTTC,CASSLVGGQEQFF,TRBV7-2,NA,NA,TRBJ2-1
TGTGCCAGCAGTTTATCACAATGGGGTTACGAGCAGTACTTC,CASSLSQWGYEQYF,TRBV27,NA,NA,TRBJ2-7
TGTGCCAGCACATTGGGGGGGCGAATGAGAAAGACCCAGTACTTC,CASTLGGRMRKTQYF,TRBV7-2,NA,NA,TRBJ2-5
TGTGCCAGTAGTGCGGGACTAGCGGGAGCTTCACAGTATTTT,CASSAGLAGASQYF,TRBV19,NA,TRBD2,TRBJ2-3
TGTGCCAGCAGCTTAGCGGGATCAAATTACGAGCAGTACTTC,CASSLAGSNYEQYF,TRBV7-9,once,NA,TRBJ2-7
TGCAGTGCTAGGTCCATAGCGGGAGGATCCTACGAGCAGTACTTC,CSARSIAGGSYEQYF,TRBV20-1,NA,TRBD2,TRBJ2-7
TGTGCCAGCAGTCCTCGTGGGCTAGCGTCCACCGGGGAGCTGTTTTTT,CASSPRGLASTGELFF,TRBV12-3/TRBV12-4,NA,NA,TRBJ2-2
TGCAGCGTTGATTTAGCGGGAGGGGGGGGCAATGAGCAGTTCTTC,CSVDLAGGGGNEQFF,TRBV29-1,NA,TRBD2,TRBJ2-1
TGTGCCAGCAGTTACGAGGGGTCATCTGGGCTGTTTTTT,CASSYEGSSGLFF,TRBV6-6,NA,NA,TRBJ1-4
TGCGCCAGCAGCTTGGCCGGGATGAACACCGGGGAGCTGTTTTTT,CASSLAGMNTGELFF,TRBV5-1,NA,NA,TRBJ2-2
TGTGCCACCAACGCCCCGAGGACTAGCGGGAGACTGCCCGTTGAGCAGTTCTTC,CATNAPRTSGRLPVEQFF,TRBV24-1,NA,TRBD2,TRBJ2-1
TGTGCCAGCAGCTTAGGGACCATGCTGTTCTTC,CASSLGTMLFF,TRBV11-2,NA,NA,TRBJ2-1
TGTGCCAGCAAGACGAGGGCACATGGCTACACCTTC,CASKTRAHGYTF,TRBV2,NA,NA,TRBJ1-2
TGTGCCAGCAGCTTGTGGGGCGCATCGGGAAGTGGCTACGAGCAGTACTTC,CASSLWGASGSGYEQYF,TRBV5-6,NA,NA,TRBJ2-7
TGTGCCAGCAGCCGAGAGCACAGGGGCCTGATAGATACGCAGTATTTT,CASSREHRGLIDTQYF,TRBV7-2,NA,TRBD1,TRBJ2-3
TGTGCCAGCAGAACAGCCGTACAAGAGACCCAGTACTTC,CASRTAVQETQYF,TRBV6-5,NA,NA,TRBJ2-5
TGCGCCAGCAGCTTGGGAAACTGGGACCCTCTTTACGAGCAGTACTTC,CASSLGNWDPLYEQYF,TRBV5-1,NA,NA,TRBJ2-7
TGTGCCAGCAGCTTGGACAGGGGTATGCCTTACGAGCAGTACTTC,CASSLDRGMPYEQYF,TRBV5-8,many,TRBD1,TRBJ2-7
TGTGCCACCAGTGATGATAACGGCAGGGGTACCGAGACCCAGTACTTC,CATSDDNGRGTETQYF,TRBV24-1,NA,NA,TRBJ2-5
TGTGCCAGCAGCTTGGTGGGGAAGGAGACCCAGTACTTC,CASSLVGKETQYF,TRBV5-4,NA,NA,TRBJ2-5
TGTGCCACCAGCCGATGGAGAGAAGTAATAAATCAGCCCCAGCATTTT,CATSRWREVINQPQHF,TRBV15,NA,NA,TRBJ1-5
TGTGCCAGCAGTTCAGGACAGGGGAGGTCACCCCTCCACTTT,CASSSGQGRSPLHF,TRBV27,NA,TRBD1,TRBJ1-6
TGTGCCAGCAGTCCTATTTCGCTGACAGGGGGCAAAGAGACCCAGTACTTC,CASSPISLTGGKETQYF,TRBV28,NA,TRBD1,TRBJ2-5
TGTGCCAGCAGCTTAGATTACCGCGCGGGTCGTGAGCAGTTCTTC,CASSLDYRAGREQFF,TRBV11-2,NA,NA,TRBJ2-1
TGCGCCAGCAGCTTGGTGACGGGCAGGGGGGAAGAGACCCAGTACTTC,CASSLVTGRGEETQYF,TRBV5-1,many,NA,TRBJ2-5
TGCAGTGCCCCCACCCAGACTAGCGGTAACAATGAGCAGTTCTTC,CSAPTQTSGNNEQFF,TRBV20-1,NA,TRBD2,TRBJ2-1
TGCAGTGCTGGCCTAGTAGCGGGAGGCTCCGAGCAGTACTTC,CSAGLVAGGSEQYF,TRBV20-1,NA,TRBD2,TRBJ2-7
TGTGCCAGTAGTTACGGGCGATATCAGCCCCAGCATTTT,CASSYGRYQPQHF,TRBV19,few,NA,TRBJ1-5
TGTGTTAGTCGCGGGGAGACAGGGGCATCACCCCTCCACTTT,CVSRGETGASPLHF,TRBV12-5,once,TRBD1,TRBJ1-6
TGTGCCAGCACCCGGGACTATGGGTACTACGAGCAGTACTTC,CASTRDYGYYEQYF,TRBV7-2,NA,TRBD2,TRBJ2-7
TGCAGTGCTAGAGTTTCCAGGTCCTCCTACGAGCAGTACTTC,CSARVSRSSYEQYF,TRBV20-1,once,NA,TRBJ2-7
TGTGCCAGCAGTTTAGTTGGGACTAGCGTTGAGACCCAGTACTTC,CASSLVGTSVETQYF,TRBV11-2,NA,TRBD2,TRBJ2-5
TGTGCCAGCAGTTCTCGGGGGGCTCTTACTGATGAGCAGTTCTTC,CASSSRGALTDEQFF,TRBV7-2,NA,NA,TRBJ2-1
TGCAGTGCTAGAGATCGTAGGGATGAGCAGTTCTTC,CSARDRRDEQFF,TRBV20-1,medium-sized,NA,TRBJ2-1
TGTGCCAGCAGCTTAGGTCGATTCGGCGACAATGAGCAGTTCTTC,CASSLGRFGDNEQFF,TRBV11-2,many,NA,TRBJ2-1
TGTGCCAGCACCAAAGGGACTAGCGGGAGGTCCTACAATGAGCAGTTCTTC,CASTKGTSGRSYNEQFF,TRBV12-3/TRBV12-4,once,TRBD2,TRBJ2-1
TGTGCCAGCAGCTTTAGGGGGGACCAGCCCCAGCATTTT,CASSFRGDQPQHF,TRBV7-8,once,NA,TRBJ1-5
TGTGCCAGCAGCTCTCGCCGCTCCTACAATGAGCAGTTCTTC,CASSSRRSYNEQFF,TRBV13,many,NA,TRBJ2-1
TGTGCCACCCGGACTAGCGGGAGTTATTGGAACGAGCAGTACTTC,CATRTSGSYWNEQYF,TRBV27,many,TRBD2,TRBJ2-7
TGTGCCAGCAGCCAAGATACTGGCAGGGCACGGGAGACCCAGTACTTC,CASSQDTGRARETQYF,TRBV14,NA,NA,TRBJ2-5